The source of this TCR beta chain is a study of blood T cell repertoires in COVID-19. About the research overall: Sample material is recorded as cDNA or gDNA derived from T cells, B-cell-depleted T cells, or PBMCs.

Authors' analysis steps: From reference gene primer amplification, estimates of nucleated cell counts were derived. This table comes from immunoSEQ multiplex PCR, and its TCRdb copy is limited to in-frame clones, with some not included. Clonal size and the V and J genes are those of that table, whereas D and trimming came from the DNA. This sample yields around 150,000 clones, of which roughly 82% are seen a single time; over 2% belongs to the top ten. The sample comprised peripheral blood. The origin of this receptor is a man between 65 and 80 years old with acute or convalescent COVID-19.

CDR3 nucleotide sequence: TGCAGCGTTGGACAGTCCCATGAAGCTTTCTTT. It yields the protein CSVGQSHEAFF. The V and J genes are TRBV29-1 and TRBJ1-1, with a tentative D call TRBD1 (5 bases). In germline, CDR1 is SQVTM, CDR2 ANQGSEA. This CDR3 has 11 residues. The ends were cut back, 4 bases at V and 7 bases at J, with 10 bases in the middle.